This T cell receptor beta chain was documented in a study of T cells in Graves' hyperthyroidism and ophthalmopathy. Across the whole study: Peripheral blood specimens were obtained at initial diagnosis, prior to any treatment.

Together with thyroid ultrasound, orbital computed tomography, serum thyroxine and TRAb, clinical symptoms were used for diagnoses. The authors took PBMCs from 8 to 10 ml fresh peripheral blood. V lost 3 bases, J lost 5 bases, and 11 bases lay in between. The CDR3 is 14 residues long. Germline CDR1 SGHNT, CDR2 YENEEA. This clonotype was observed at least ten times. Amplified TCR beta CDR3 regions derived from RNA transcripts. Initially, a first-round RT-PCR of the TCR CDR3 employed the HTBI primer set. MiXCR, run by TCRdb on the multiplex PCR reads, gives a single entry per CDR3 protein. The sample records hundreds of thousands of distinct CDR3 sequences, around 15% being singletons.

The sequence was collected from a woman between 18 and 30 years old with Graves' hyperthyroidism. The sequencing input was blood. The rearrangement uses TRBV11-3 and TRBJ2-1, with D maybe TRBD2 (5 bases). The CDR3 DNA follows: TGTGCCAGCAGCTTCCGAGGGCTTAACAATGAGCAGTTCTTC. This codes for CASSFRGLNNEQFF. Together with reference TRBV11-3 and TRBJ2-1, the CDR3 gives the full variable domain: EAGVVQSPRYKIIEKKQPVAFWCNPISGHNTLYWYLQNLGQGPELLIRYENEEAVDDSQLPKDRFSAERLKGVDSTLKIQPAELGDSAVYLCASSFRGLNNEQFFGPGTRLTVL.